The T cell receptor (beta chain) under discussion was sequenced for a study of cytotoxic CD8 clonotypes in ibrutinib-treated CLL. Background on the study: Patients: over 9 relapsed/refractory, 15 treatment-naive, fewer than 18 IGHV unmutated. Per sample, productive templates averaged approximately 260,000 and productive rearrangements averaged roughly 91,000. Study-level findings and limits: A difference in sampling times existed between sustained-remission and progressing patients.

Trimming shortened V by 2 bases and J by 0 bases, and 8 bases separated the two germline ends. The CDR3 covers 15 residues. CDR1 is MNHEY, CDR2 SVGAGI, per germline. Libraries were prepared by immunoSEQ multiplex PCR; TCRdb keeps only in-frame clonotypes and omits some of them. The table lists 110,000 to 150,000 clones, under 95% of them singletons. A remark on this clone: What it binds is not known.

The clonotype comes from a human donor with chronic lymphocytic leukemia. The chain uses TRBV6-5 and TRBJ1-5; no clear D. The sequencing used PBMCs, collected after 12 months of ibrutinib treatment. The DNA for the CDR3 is TGTGCCAGCAGTTACACTCTTGATAGCAATCAGCCCCAGCATTTT. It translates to CASSYTLDSNQPQHF.